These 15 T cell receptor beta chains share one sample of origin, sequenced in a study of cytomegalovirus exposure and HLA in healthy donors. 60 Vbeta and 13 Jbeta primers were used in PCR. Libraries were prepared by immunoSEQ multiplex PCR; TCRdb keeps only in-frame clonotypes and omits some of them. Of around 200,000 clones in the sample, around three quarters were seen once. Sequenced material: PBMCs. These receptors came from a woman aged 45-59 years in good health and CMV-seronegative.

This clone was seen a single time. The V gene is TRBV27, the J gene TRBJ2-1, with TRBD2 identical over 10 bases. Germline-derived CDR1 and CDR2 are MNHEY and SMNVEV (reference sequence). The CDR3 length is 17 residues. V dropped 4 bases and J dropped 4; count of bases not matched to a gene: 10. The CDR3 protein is CASSSISGTSDYNEQFF. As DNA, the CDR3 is TGTGCCAGCAGTTCCATTTCCGGGACTAGCGATTACAATGAGCAGTTCTTC.

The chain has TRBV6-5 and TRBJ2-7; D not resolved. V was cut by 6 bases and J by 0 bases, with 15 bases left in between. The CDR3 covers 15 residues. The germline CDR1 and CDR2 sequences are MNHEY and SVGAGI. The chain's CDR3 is CASSPTVLSSYEQYF. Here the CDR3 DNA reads TGTGCCAGCAGCCCAACAGTACTGAGCTCCTACGAGCAGTACTTC.

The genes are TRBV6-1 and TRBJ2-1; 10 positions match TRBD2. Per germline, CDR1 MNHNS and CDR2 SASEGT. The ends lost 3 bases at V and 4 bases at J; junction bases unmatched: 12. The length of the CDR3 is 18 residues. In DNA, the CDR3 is TGTGCCAGCAGTGACGATCAAGGGCTAGCGGGGGTTTACAATGAGCAGTTCTTC. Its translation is CASSDDQGLAGVYNEQFF.

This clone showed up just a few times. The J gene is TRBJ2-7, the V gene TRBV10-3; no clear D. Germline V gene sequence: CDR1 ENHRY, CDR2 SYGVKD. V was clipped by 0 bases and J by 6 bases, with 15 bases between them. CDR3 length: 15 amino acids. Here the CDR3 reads CAISESPLSFGEQYF. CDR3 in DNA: TGTGCCATCAGTGAGTCCCCCCTTAGTTTTGGCGAGCAGTACTTC.

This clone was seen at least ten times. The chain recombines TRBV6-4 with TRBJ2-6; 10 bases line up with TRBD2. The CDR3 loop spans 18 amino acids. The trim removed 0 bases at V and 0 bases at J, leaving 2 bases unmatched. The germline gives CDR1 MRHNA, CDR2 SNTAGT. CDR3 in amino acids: CASSDSAGGSSGANVLTF. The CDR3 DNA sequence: TGTGCCAGCAGTGACTCAGCGGGGGGGTCCTCTGGGGCCAACGTCCTGACTTTC.

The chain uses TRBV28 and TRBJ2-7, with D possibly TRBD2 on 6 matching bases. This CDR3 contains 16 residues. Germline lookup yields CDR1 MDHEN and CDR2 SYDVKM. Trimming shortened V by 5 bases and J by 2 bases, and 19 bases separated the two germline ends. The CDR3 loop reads CASSPPYGSGTYEQYF. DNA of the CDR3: TGTGCCAGCAGTCCCCCCTATGGTAGCGGAACCTACGAGCAGTACTTC.

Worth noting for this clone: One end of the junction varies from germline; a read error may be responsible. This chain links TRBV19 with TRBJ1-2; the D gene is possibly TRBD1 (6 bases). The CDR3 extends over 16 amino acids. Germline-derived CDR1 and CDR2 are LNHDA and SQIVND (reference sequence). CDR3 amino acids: CASSFTGRDINYDYTF. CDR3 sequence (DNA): TGTGCCAGTAGTTTCACTGGCCGGGACATAAACTATGACTACACCTTC.

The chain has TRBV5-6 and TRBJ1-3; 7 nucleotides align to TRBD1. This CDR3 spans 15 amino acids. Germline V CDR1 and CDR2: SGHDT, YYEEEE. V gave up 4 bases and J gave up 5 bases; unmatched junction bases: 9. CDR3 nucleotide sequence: TGTGCCAGCAGCCTCGCCGACAGGGTTCGAAACACCATATATTTT. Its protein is CASSLADRVRNTIYF.

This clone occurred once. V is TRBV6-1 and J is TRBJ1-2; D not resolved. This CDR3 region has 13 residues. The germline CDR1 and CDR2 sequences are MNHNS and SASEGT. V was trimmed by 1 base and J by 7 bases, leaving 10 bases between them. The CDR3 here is CASSEVGGIGYTF. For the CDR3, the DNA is TGTGCCAGCAGTGAAGTGGGAGGGATTGGCTACACCTTC.

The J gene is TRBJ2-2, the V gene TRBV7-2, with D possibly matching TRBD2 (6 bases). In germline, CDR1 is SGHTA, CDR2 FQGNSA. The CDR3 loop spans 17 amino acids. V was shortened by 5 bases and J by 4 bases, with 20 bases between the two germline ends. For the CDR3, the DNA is TGTGCCAGCAGCCAGGGCCCCTGGGGGGTTGCCACCGGGGAGCTGTTTTTT. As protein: CASSQGPWGVATGELFF.

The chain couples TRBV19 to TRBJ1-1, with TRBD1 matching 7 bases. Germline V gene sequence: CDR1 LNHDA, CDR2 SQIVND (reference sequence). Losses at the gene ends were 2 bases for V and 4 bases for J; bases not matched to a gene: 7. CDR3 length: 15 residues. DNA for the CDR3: TGTGCCAGTAGTATATACCAGGGGGTAGGCACTGAAGCTTTCTTT. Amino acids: CASSIYQGVGTEAFF.

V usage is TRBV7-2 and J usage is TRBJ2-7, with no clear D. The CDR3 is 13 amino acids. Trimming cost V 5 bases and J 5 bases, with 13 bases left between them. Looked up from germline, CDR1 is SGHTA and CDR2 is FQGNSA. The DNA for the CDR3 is TGTGCCAGCAGCCTGCTCAGATCAAACGAGCAGTACTTC. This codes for CASSLLRSNEQYF.

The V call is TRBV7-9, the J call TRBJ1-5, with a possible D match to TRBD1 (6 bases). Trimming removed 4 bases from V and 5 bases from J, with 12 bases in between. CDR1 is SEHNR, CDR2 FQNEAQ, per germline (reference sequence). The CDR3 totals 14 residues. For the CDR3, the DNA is TGTGCCAGCAGCTCCCGACAGGAGGATCAGCCCCAGCATTTT. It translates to CASSSRQEDQPQHF.

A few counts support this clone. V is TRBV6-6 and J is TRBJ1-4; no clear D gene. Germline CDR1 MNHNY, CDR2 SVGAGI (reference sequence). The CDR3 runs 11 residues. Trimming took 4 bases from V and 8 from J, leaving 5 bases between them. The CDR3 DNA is TGTGCCAGCAGTTCCGGGGAAAAACTGTTTTTT. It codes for CASSSGEKLFF.

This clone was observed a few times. CDR3 amino acids: CASSVGLAGDRHEQFF. DNA for the CDR3: TGTGCCAGCAGCGTAGGCCTAGCGGGAGATAGACATGAGCAGTTCTTC. The rearrangement links TRBV9 to TRBJ2-1; 10 bases match TRBD2. From germline, CDR1 is SGDLS and CDR2 YYNGEE. The CDR3 totals 16 residues. V lost 0 bases, J lost 8 bases, and 8 bases stayed unmatched.